This is a list of T cell receptor beta chains from one sample in a study of response to subunit inactivated influenza vaccine. Each CDR3 protein gets one entry after TCRdb re-called the RT-PCR reads with MiXCR. The data hold 610,000 or so distinct CDR3 sequences, with 14% observed a single time. Source: PBMCs from blood, taken 11 to 12 days after vaccination. These receptors were taken from a man in his fifties or sixties who received an inactivated influenza vaccine. Both conserved end residues are part of each CDR3. The D gene is left open where the match is weak. Some rows have no size entry. The others give once, few or many, or a class for an expanded clone.

>-|TRBV18|TRBD2|TRBJ2-5
CASSPPGTSGATQYF
TGTGCCAGCTCACCACCGGGGACTAGCGGTGCGACCCAGTACTTC
>-|TRBV20-1|-|TRBJ1-2
CSARLGAGNYGYTF
TGCAGTGCTAGGCTGGGCGCCGGGAACTATGGCTACACCTTC
>few|TRBV29-1|-|TRBJ1-5
CSVGTEPQHF
TGCAGCGTTGGGACAGAGCCCCAGCATTTT
>few|TRBV29-1|TRBD2|TRBJ2-1
CSALGTSGSIYNEQFF
TGCAGCGCCCTAGGGACTAGCGGTTCTATCTACAATGAGCAGTTCTTC
>-|TRBV20-1|TRBD2|TRBJ2-3
CSAHKAGGTSTDTQYF
TGCAGTGCTCATAAAGCGGGGGGCACGAGCACAGATACGCAGTATTTT
>few|TRBV24-1|TRBD2|TRBJ2-5
CATSDFKREMETQYF
TGTGCCACCAGTGACTTTAAGCGGGAGATGGAGACCCAGTACTTC
>few|TRBV7-8|TRBD2|TRBJ2-1
CASSGRTSVTYNEQFF
TGTGCCAGCAGCGGACGGACTAGCGTCACCTACAATGAGCAGTTCTTC
>-|TRBV7-7|TRBD2|TRBJ2-1
CASSLGSGGPQDEQFF
TGTGCTAGCAGCTTAGGTAGCGGGGGGCCCCAAGATGAGCAGTTCTTC
>few|TRBV9|-|TRBJ2-5
CASSPHGGLQETQYF
TGTGCCAGCAGCCCCCACGGAGGGTTACAAGAGACCCAGTACTTC
>-|TRBV4-3|TRBD2|TRBJ2-4
CASSPGLAGTLNIQYF
TGCGCCAGCAGCCCGGGACTAGCGGGAACTTTAAACATTCAGTACTTC
>many|TRBV7-2|-|TRBJ1-1
CASSLRQQNTEAFF
TGTGCCAGCAGCTTAAGACAACAGAACACTGAAGCTTTCTTT
>-|TRBV2|-|TRBJ1-1
CASSSSREAFF
TGTGCCAGCAGTTCCTCGCGTGAAGCTTTCTTT
>-|TRBV20-1|TRBD2|TRBJ2-3
CCARDGGRAASTDTQYF
TGCTGTGCTAGAGACGGCGGGAGGGCCGCCAGCACAGATACGCAGTATTTT
>few|TRBV5-6|TRBD2|TRBJ2-7
CASSTNQLAGVFEQYF
TGTGCCAGCAGCACGAACCAACTAGCGGGAGTCTTCGAGCAGTACTTC
>many|TRBV7-2|-|TRBJ1-4
CASSLAANEKLFF
TGTGCCAGCAGCTTAGCTGCAAATGAAAAACTGTTTTTT